The 28 T cell receptor beta chains below all came from one sample that was sequenced in a study of T cells after yellow fever vaccination. TCRdb re-called the 5' RACE reads with MiXCR, one entry per CDR3 protein. The sample has 510,000 or so distinct CDR3 sequences, over 15% seen once. This material consisted of PBMCs, taken 15 days after the yellow fever booster vaccination. The receptors shown here come from a young man who received the YFV17D yellow fever vaccine.

J is TRBJ1-4 and V is TRBV5-4; D possibly corresponds to TRBD1 (5 bases). Trimming stripped 5 bases from V and 0 bases from J, with 11 bases between. CDR1 is SGHNT and CDR2 is YYREEE in the germline V gene (reference sequence). The CDR3 has 15 residues. CDR3 sequence: CASSSRGATNEKLFF. The CDR3 nucleotides are TGTGCCAGCAGTTCGAGGGGTGCAACTAATGAAAAACTGTTTTTT.

This clonotype was seen more than once but under ten times. The J gene is TRBJ2-2, the V gene TRBV7-9; TRBD2 matches at 12 bases. V shed 6 bases and J 5 bases; nucleotides not matched to a gene: 4. CDR3 length equals 15 residues. The germline V gene encodes CDR1 SEHNR and CDR2 FQNEAQ (reference sequence). CDR3 in amino acids: CASSRTSGGTGELFF. CDR3 DNA sequence: TGTGCCAGCAGTCGAACTAGCGGGGGGACCGGGGAGCTGTTTTTT.

V usage is TRBV3-1 and J usage is TRBJ2-5; the match to TRBD2 covers 12 bases. CDR1 and CDR2 (germline): LGHDT, YNNKEL (reference sequence). V lost 5 bases and J lost 2; bases outside the gene matches: 3. There are 15 residues in the CDR3. The CDR3 spells CASSWTSGKQETQYF. The CDR3 nucleotides read TGTGCCAGCAGCTGGACTAGCGGGAAGCAAGAGACCCAGTACTTC.

This clonotype was counted a few times. J is TRBJ2-2 and V is TRBV12-3 or TRBV12-4; tentative D call: TRBD1 (5 bases). V shed 6 bases and J shed 1 base, with 9 bases lying between them. This CDR3 region has 14 residues. CDR3 DNA sequence: TGTGCCAGCAGGGAAACAGGGAACACCGGGGAGCTGTTTTTT. It encodes CASRETGNTGELFF.

The chain recombines TRBV6-1 with TRBJ2-3; 9 bases match TRBD2. Germline CDR1 is MNHNS and CDR2 is SASEGT. J lost 2 bases, V lost 6 bases, and 6 bases had no gene match. This CDR3 comprises 15 residues. This CDR3 reads CASRTGTSITDTQYF. The CDR3 coding sequence is TGTGCCAGCAGGACCGGGACTAGCATCACAGATACGCAGTATTTT.

The chain joins TRBV6-2 or TRBV6-3 to TRBJ2-3; 15 positions agree with TRBD2. The V gene end was trimmed by 6 bases and the J gene end by 0 bases; junction bases not matched to a gene: 7. Germline V gene sequence: CDR1 MNHEY, CDR2 SVGEGT. The CDR3 is 18 residues long. The CDR3, as DNA: TGTGCCAGCAGCACCGGGACTAGCGGGAGGCCAAGCACAGATACGCAGTATTTT. This sequence encodes CASSTGTSGRPSTDTQYF.

This clonotype came up a few times. The chain links TRBV6-6 to TRBJ2-7, with D perhaps assigned TRBD1 or TRBD2 (6 bases each). Trimming cost V 11 bases and J 5 bases, with 16 bases left between them. This CDR3 region has 12 residues. From germline, CDR1 is MNHNY and CDR2 SVGAGI (reference sequence). In nucleotides, the CDR3 is TGTGCCGGAGGGGGTACCCTGGACGAGCAGTACTTC. This translates into CAGGGTLDEQYF.

This clonotype was detected only a few times. The rearrangement joins TRBV5-1 to TRBJ2-7; D is unresolved. V lost 1 base and J lost 4, with 12 bases in between. Germline V gene lookup returns CDR1 SGHRS and CDR2 YFSETQ. The CDR3 spans 14 residues. CDR3 sequence (DNA): TGCGCCAGCAGCTTGCGAGGAACCCTATACGAGCAGTACTTC. The encoded protein is CASSLRGTLYEQYF.

The chain joins TRBV7-3 to TRBJ2-2; D is possibly TRBD1 (6 bases). The CDR3 spans 14 residues. Germline lookup yields CDR1 SGHTA and CDR2 FQGTGA. Deletions cut 4 bases from V and 6 bases from J, with 12 bases between. CDR3 in amino acids: CASSSDRTSGELFF. The DNA of the CDR3 is TGTGCCAGCAGCTCAGACAGGACGTCCGGGGAGCTGTTTTTT.

This clonotype was observed many times. The J gene is TRBJ2-1, the V gene TRBV7-2; no clear D gene. Germline CDR1 and CDR2: SGHTA and FQGNSA. V lost 0 bases and J 12 bases, leaving 6 bases between the germline ends. The CDR3 extends over 11 amino acids. The CDR3 loop is CASSLALGQFF. The DNA of the CDR3 is TGTGCCAGCAGCTTAGCGTTAGGGCAGTTCTTC.

This clonotype occurred a few times. V gene TRBV19 combines with J gene TRBJ2-1, with D possibly TRBD1 on 6 matching bases. Germline V gene sequence: CDR1 LNHDA, CDR2 SQIVND (reference sequence). This CDR3 has 12 amino acids. The V end lost 0 bases, the J end lost 11 bases, and 8 bases lay between the germline ends. The CDR3 coding sequence is TGTGCCAGTAGTATAGACCGGGACAAGCAGTTCTTC. The encoded protein is CASSIDRDKQFF. The variable domain in full, with the rest retrieved from reference TRBV19 and TRBJ2-1, is DGGITQSPKYLFRKEGQNVTLSCEQNLNHDAMYWYRQDPGQGLRLIYYSQIVNDFQKGDIAEGYSVSREKKESFPLTVTSAQKNPTAFYLCASSIDRDKQFFGPGTRLTVL.

The chain has TRBV4-1 and TRBJ2-7; the match to TRBD2 covers 11 bases. V gave up 5 bases and J gave up 5 bases; unmatched junction bases: 8. Per the germline V gene, CDR1 is MGHRA and CDR2 is YSYEKL. The CDR3 contains 15 residues. CDR3 coding DNA: TGCGCCAGCAGCATCTTAGCGGGAGGGCGGAACGAGCAGTACTTC. Protein product: CASSILAGGRNEQYF.

V gene TRBV7-3 combines with J gene TRBJ2-1, with 7 bases fitting TRBD2. The trim removed 5 bases at V and 4 bases at J, leaving 8 bases unmatched. The CDR3 spans 15 residues. Germline assignment: CDR1 SGHTA and CDR2 FQGTGA. CDR3 region: CASSPDGREYNEQFF. Here the CDR3 DNA reads TGTGCCAGCAGCCCCGATGGGAGGGAATACAATGAGCAGTTCTTC.

This clonotype was recorded once. The junction differs from germline at one of its ends, possibly a read error. The genes are TRBV7-2 and TRBJ2-7; 7 bases map to TRBD2. CDR3 size: 14 residues. Germline lookup yields CDR1 SGHTA and CDR2 FQGNSA. The CDR3 bases are TGTGCCAGCAGCTCTACTAGCGCAAGCTACGAGCCGTACTTC. It codes for CASSSTSASYEPYF.

This clonotype was seen a few times. The chain combines TRBV24-1 with TRBJ2-1; possibly TRBD1 or TRBD2 for D (6 bases each). V was cut by 3 bases and J by 8 bases, with 16 bases left in between. The CDR3 length is 15 residues. The V gene's germline CDR1 is KGHDR and CDR2 SFDVKD. CDR3 in amino acids: CATSDRSGGGHEQFF. For the CDR3, the DNA is TGTGCCACCAGTGATAGGAGCGGAGGGGGACATGAGCAGTTCTTC.

This clonotype was observed a handful of times. The V and J genes are TRBV18 and TRBJ2-7, with 10 bases aligning to TRBD1. V was pared by 3 bases and J by 2 bases, with 4 bases of the junction left unmatched. The CDR3 totals 15 residues. The germline V gene encodes CDR1 KGHSH and CDR2 LQKENI. The CDR3 DNA reads TGTGCCAGCTCACCCGGGACAGGGGAACCCTACGAGCAGTACTTC. This codes for CASSPGTGEPYEQYF.

The chain links TRBV7-6 to TRBJ2-6; D gene unclear. Looked up from germline, CDR1 is SGHVS and CDR2 is FNYEAQ. CDR3 length: 17 residues. Trimming left V 8 bases short and J 4 bases short, with 21 bases between. The CDR3 region has the DNA TGTGCCAGCTCCTCACTCACCAGGATTTCCGGGGCCAACGTCCTGACTTTC. Translation: CASSSLTRISGANVLTF.

The sample holds a few counts of this clonotype. The genes are TRBV12-3 or TRBV12-4 and TRBJ1-5; D remains ambiguous. V shed 5 bases and J shed 7 bases, with 9 bases lying between them. The CDR3 totals 12 residues. CDR3: CASSETPQPQHF. CDR3 nucleotide sequence: TGTGCCAGCAGTGAGACACCACAGCCCCAGCATTTT.

This clonotype was found many times. The chain carries TRBV7-2 and TRBJ2-5; weak D call: TRBD1 (5 bases). Germline CDR1 and CDR2: SGHTA and FQGNSA. V lost 3 bases and J 5 bases, leaving 7 bases between the germline ends. CDR3 length: 12 amino acids. CDR3 DNA sequence: TGTGCCAGCAGCTTCAGGGCGGAGACCCAGTACTTC. Translated, it gives CASSFRAETQYF.

V and J are TRBV12-3 or TRBV12-4 and TRBJ2-4; the match to TRBD1 covers 7 bases. The CDR3 consists of 14 residues. Unmatched junction bases numbered 6, after V lost 6 bases and J lost 4 bases. The CDR3 loop reads CASSYGTEKNIQYF. CDR3 nucleotide sequence: TGTGCCAGCAGCTATGGGACAGAGAAAAACATTCAGTACTTC.

V and J are TRBV11-2 and TRBJ2-1, with D perhaps matching TRBD1 (6 bases). CDR1 is SGHAT and CDR2 is FQNNGV in the germline V gene. The CDR3 covers 13 residues. Trimming removed 4 bases from V and 8 bases from J, with 12 bases in between. The CDR3 bases are TGTGCCAGCAGCTCCTTCAGGGGACATGAGCAGTTCTTC. Protein sequence: CASSSFRGHEQFF.

The chain couples TRBV9 to TRBJ2-1; D is uncertain. Germline V CDR1 and CDR2: SGDLS, YYNGEE. The CDR3 length is 13 residues. Trimming left V 5 bases short and J 12 bases short, with 18 bases between. The CDR3 region is CASSIDGWESQFF. The DNA for the CDR3 is TGTGCCAGCAGTATAGATGGATGGGAATCGCAGTTCTTC.

The chain links TRBV18 to TRBJ2-1; D is ambiguous. CDR3 length: 12 residues. Between the trimmed V and J ends, which lost 2 bases and 5 bases, there was a span of 4 bases. The V gene's germline CDR1 is KGHSH and CDR2 LQKENI. Written as DNA, the CDR3 is TGTGCCAGCTCACCAGAGAACAATGAGCAGTTCTTC. Translating it yields CASSPENNEQFF.

There are a few counts of this clonotype. The chain combines TRBV2 with TRBJ2-3; D is undetermined. CDR3 length: 12 residues. Germline CDR1 and CDR2: SNHLY and FYNNEI. The V end was cut by 2 bases, the J end by 7 bases, with 7 bases between. CDR3: CASSESRYTQYF. For the CDR3, the DNA is TGTGCCAGCAGTGAATCTCGTTATACGCAGTATTTT.

This clonotype was observed a few times. V usage is TRBV7-6 and J usage is TRBJ2-1, with 9 bases lining up with TRBD2. Germline V lookup: CDR1 SGHVS, CDR2 FNYEAQ. Trimming cost V 6 bases and J 14 bases; bases outside gene matches: 11. The length of the CDR3 is 13 residues. The CDR3: CASRPEIAGDEFF. The CDR3 DNA sequence: TGTGCCAGCAGACCCGAGATAGCGGGAGATGAGTTCTTC.

The chain carries TRBV6-1 and TRBJ2-3; weak D call: TRBD2 (5 bases). Germline assignment: CDR1 MNHNS and CDR2 SASEGT. The CDR3 has 12 residues. CDR3 coding DNA: TGTCTAGCCGGGGAAGGCACAGATACGCAGTATTTT. The encoded protein is CLAGEGTDTQYF.

The chain is built from TRBV30 and TRBJ1-5; D gene ambiguous. Germline-derived CDR1 and CDR2 are GTSNPN and SVGIG (reference sequence). V was clipped by 0 bases and J by 1 base, with 22 bases between them. The CDR3 runs 19 residues. The CDR3 spells CAWSVNRVGRWVSNQPQHF. The CDR3, as DNA: TGTGCCTGGAGTGTAAATCGTGTCGGGAGGTGGGTAAGCAATCAGCCCCAGCATTTT.

This sequence joins TRBV5-1 and TRBJ1-1, with a tentative D call TRBD1 (5 bases). The CDR3 has 13 residues. Per the germline V gene, CDR1 is SGHRS and CDR2 is YFSETQ. Trimming cost V 6 bases and J 0 bases, with 9 bases left between them. The CDR3 sequence: CASNRGLNTEAFF. The CDR3 DNA is TGCGCCAGCAATAGGGGCTTGAACACTGAAGCTTTCTTT.